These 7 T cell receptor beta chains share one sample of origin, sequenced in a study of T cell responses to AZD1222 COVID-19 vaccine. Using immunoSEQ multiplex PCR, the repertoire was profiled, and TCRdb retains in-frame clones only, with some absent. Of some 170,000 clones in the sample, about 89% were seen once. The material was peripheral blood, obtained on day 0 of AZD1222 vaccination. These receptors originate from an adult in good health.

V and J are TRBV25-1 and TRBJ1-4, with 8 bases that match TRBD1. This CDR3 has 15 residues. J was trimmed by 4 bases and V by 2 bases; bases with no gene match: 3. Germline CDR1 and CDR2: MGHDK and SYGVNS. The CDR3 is CASSEPGGLNEKLFF. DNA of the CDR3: TGTGCCAGCAGTGAACCAGGGGGCCTTAATGAAAAACTGTTTTTT.

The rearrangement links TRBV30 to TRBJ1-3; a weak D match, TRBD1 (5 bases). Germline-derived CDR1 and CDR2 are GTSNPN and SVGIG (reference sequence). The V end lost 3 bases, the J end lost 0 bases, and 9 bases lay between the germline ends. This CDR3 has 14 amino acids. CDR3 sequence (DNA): TGTGCCTGGAGCTTAGGGGTCTCTGGAAACACCATATATTTT. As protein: CAWSLGVSGNTIYF.

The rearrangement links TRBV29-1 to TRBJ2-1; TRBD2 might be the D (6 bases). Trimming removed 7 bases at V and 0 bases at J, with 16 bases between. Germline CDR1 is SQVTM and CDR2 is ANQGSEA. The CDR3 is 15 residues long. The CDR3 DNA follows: TGCAGCGGGACGGGCGGGATGGACTCCTACAATGAGCAGTTCTTC. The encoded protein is CSGTGGMDSYNEQFF.

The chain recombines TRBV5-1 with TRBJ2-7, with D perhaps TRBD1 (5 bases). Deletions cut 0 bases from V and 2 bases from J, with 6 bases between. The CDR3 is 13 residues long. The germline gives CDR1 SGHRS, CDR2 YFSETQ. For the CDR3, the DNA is TGCGCCAGCAGCTTGGCAGGGACCTACGAGCAGTACTTC. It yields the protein CASSLAGTYEQYF.

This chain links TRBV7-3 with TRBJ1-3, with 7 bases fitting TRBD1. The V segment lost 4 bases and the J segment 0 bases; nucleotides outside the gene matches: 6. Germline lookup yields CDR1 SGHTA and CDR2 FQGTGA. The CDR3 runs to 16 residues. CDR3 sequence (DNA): TGTGCCAGCAGCTCAAGGACAGGCCTCTCTGGAAACACCATATATTTT. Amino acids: CASSSRTGLSGNTIYF.

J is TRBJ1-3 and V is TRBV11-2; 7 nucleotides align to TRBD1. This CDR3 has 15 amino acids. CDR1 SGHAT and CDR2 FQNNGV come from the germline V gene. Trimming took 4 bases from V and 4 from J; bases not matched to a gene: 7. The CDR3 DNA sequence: TGTGCCAGCAGCTCGGGACAGATAACCGGAAACACCATATATTTT. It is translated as CASSSGQITGNTIYF.

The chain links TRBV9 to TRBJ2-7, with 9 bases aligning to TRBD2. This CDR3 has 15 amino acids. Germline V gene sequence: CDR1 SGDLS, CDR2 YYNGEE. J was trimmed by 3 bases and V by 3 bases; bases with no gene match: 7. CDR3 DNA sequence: TGTGCCAGCAGCGCCCTTGGCGGGGGGGACTACGAGCAGTACTTC. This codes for CASSALGGGDYEQYF.